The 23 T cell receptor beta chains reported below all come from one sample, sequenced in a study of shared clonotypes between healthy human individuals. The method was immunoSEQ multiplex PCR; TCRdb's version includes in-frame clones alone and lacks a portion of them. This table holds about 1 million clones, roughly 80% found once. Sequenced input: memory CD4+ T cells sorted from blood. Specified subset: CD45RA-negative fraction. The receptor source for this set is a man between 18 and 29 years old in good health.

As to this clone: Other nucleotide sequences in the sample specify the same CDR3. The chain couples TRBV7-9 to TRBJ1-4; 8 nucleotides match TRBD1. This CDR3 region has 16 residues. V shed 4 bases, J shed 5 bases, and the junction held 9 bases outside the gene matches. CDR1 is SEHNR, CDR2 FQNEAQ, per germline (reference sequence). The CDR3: CASSYGQGLINEKLFF. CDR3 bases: TGTGCCAGCAGCTACGGACAGGGCTTAATCAATGAAAAACTGTTTTTT.

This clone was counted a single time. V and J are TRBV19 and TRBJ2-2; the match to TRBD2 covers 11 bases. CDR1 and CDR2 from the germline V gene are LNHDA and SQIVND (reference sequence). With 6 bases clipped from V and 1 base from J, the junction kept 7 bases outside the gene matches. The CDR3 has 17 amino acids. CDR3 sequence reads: CASSRLAGRMNTGELFF. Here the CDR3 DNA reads TGTGCCAGTAGCCGACTAGCGGGGAGAATGAACACCGGGGAGCTGTTTTTT.

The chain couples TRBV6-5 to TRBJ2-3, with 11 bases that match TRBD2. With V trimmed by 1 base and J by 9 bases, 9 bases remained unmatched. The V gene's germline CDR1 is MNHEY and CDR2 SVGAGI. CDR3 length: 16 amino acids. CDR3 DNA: TGTGCCAGCAGTTACTACTTAGCGGGGGGGCTGGGGACGCAGTATTTT. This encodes CASSYYLAGGLGTQYF.

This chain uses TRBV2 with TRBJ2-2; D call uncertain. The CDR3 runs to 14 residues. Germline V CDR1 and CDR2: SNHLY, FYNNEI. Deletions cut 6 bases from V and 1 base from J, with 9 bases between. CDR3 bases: TGTGCCAGCAGAGTAACCCAGAACACCGGGGAGCTGTTTTTT. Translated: CASRVTQNTGELFF.

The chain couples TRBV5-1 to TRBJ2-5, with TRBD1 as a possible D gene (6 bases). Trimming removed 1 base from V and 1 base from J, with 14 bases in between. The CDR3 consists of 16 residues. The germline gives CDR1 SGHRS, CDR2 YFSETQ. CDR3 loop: CASSLKGDGLQETQYF. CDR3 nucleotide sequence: TGCGCCAGCAGCTTGAAGGGGGACGGACTCCAAGAGACCCAGTACTTC.

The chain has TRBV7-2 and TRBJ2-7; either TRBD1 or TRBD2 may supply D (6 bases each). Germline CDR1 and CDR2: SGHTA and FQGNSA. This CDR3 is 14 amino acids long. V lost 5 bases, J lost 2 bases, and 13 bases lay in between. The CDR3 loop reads CASSPPRGPYEQYF. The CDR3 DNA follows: TGTGCCAGCAGCCCCCCCCGGGGGCCCTACGAGCAGTACTTC.

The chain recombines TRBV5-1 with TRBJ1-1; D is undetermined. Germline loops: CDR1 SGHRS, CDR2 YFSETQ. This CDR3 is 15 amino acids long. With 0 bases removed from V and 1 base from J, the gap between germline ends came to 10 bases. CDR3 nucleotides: TGCGCCAGCAGCTTGGCCCTCGCTACGAACACTGAAGCTTTCTTT. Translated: CASSLALATNTEAFF.

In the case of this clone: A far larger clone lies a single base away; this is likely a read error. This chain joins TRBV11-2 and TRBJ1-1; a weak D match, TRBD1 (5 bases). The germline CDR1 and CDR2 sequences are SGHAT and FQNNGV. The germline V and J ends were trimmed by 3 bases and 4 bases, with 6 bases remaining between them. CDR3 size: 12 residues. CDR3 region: CASSLGTTEAFF. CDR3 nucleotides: TGTGCCAGCAGCTTGGGGACCACTGAAGCTTTCTTT.

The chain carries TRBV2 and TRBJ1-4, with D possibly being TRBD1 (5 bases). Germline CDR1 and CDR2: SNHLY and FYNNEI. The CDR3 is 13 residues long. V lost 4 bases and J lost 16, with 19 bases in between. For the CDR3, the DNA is TGTGCCAGCAGTGGGGGACTCTGGCACAGAAGGTTTTTT. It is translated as CASSGGLWHRRFF.

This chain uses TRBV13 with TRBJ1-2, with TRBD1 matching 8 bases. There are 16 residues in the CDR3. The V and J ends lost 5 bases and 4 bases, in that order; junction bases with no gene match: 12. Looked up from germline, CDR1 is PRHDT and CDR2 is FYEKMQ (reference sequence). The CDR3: CASSGAPQGASYGYTF. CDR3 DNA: TGTGCCAGCAGCGGCGCCCCTCAGGGGGCCAGCTATGGCTACACCTTC.

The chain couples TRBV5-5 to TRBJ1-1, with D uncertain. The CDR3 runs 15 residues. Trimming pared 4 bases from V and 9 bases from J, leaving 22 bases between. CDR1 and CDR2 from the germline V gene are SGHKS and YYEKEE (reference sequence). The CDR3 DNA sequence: TGTGCCAGCAGCCTAGCTCCCCGACGGAATTATCAAGCTTTCTTT. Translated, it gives CASSLAPRRNYQAFF.

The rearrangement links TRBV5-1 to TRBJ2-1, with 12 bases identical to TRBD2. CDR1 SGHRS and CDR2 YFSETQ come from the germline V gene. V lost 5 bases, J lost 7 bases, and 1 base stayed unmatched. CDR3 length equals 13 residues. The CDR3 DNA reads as TGCGCCAGCAGGGGGACTAGCGGGAATGAGCAGTTCTTC. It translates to CASRGTSGNEQFF.

The CDR3: CASSVEGTRGTQYF. The CDR3 bases are TGTGCCAGCAGTGTTGAAGGGACCAGGGGGACCCAGTACTTC. The gene calls are TRBV2 and TRBJ2-5; TRBD1 is a possible D gene (6 bases). In germline, CDR1 is SNHLY, CDR2 FYNNEI. CDR3 length: 14 residues. V was pared by 4 bases and J by 7 bases, with 16 bases between.

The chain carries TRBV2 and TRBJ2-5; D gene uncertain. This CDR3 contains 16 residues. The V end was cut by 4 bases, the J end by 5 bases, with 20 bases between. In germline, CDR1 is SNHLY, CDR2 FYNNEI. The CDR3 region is CASSVVGDPVRETQYF. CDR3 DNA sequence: TGTGCCAGCAGTGTTGTCGGCGACCCAGTGCGGGAGACCCAGTACTTC.

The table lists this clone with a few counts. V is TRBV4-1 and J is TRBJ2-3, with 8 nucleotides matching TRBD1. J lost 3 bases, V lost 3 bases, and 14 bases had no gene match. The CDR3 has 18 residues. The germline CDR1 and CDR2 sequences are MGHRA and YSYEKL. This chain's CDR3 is CASSQSPIGTGKTDTQYF. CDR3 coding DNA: TGCGCCAGCAGCCAGTCCCCTATCGGGACAGGAAAGACAGATACGCAGTATTTT.

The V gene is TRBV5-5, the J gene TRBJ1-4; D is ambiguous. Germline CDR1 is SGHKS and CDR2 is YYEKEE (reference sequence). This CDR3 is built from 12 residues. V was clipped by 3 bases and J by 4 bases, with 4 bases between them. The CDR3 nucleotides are TGTGCCAGCAGCTCTCATAATGAAAAACTGTTTTTT. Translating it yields CASSSHNEKLFF.

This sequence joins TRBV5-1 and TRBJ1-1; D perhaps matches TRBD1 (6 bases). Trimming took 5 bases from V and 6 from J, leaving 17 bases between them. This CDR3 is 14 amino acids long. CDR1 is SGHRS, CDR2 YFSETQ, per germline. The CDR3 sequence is CASSTGSAFSEAFF. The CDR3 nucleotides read TGCGCCAGCAGTACAGGGTCCGCTTTTTCTGAAGCTTTCTTT.

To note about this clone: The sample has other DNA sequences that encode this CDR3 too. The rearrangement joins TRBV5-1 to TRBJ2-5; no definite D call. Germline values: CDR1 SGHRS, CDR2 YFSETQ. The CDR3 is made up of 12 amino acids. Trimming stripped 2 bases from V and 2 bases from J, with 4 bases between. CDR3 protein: CASSFGQETQYF. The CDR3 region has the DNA TGCGCCAGCAGCTTTGGGCAAGAGACCCAGTACTTC.

CDR3 in DNA: TGTGCCAGCAGTTCCCCGGGACAGGGAAAATGGTATGGCTACACCTTC. This sequence encodes CASSSPGQGKWYGYTF. The chain combines TRBV28 with TRBJ1-2, with 9 bases lining up with TRBD1. This CDR3 contains 16 residues. Trimming took 4 bases from V and 5 from J; bases not matched to a gene: 11. Germline assignment: CDR1 MDHEN and CDR2 SYDVKM.

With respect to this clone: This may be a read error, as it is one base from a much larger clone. This chain's CDR3 is CASSPGDSRYEQYF. The CDR3 nucleotides are TGTGCCAGCAGCCCGGGGGACAGCCGATACGAGCAGTACTTC. The rearrangement uses TRBV5-5 and TRBJ2-7; maybe TRBD1 (7 bases). The CDR3 spans 14 residues. The germline V gene has CDR1 SGHKS and CDR2 YYEKEE (reference sequence). V lost 4 bases and J 4 bases, leaving 15 bases between the germline ends.

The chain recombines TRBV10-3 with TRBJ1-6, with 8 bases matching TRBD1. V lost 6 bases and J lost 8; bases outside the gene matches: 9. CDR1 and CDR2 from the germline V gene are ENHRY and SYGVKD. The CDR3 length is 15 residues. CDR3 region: CAISLGQGGDSPLHF. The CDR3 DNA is TGTGCCATCAGCCTCGGACAGGGAGGTGATTCACCCCTCCACTTT.

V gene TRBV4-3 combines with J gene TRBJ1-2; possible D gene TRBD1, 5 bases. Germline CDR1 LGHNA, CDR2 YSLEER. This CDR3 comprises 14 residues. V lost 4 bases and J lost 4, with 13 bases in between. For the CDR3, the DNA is TGCGCCAGCAGCCGGGAGGGGCTTAGCTATGGCTACACCTTC. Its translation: CASSREGLSYGYTF.

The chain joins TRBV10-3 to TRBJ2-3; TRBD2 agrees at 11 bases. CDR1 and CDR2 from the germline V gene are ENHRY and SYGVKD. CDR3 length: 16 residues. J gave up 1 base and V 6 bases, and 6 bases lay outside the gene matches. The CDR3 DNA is TGTGCCATCAGGACTAGCGGGACCCAACGCACAGATACGCAGTATTTT. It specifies CAIRTSGTQRTDTQYF.